These 26 T cell receptor beta chains originate from one sample sequenced in a study of blood T cell repertoires in COVID-19. Generated by immunoSEQ multiplex PCR, the TCRdb table keeps only in-frame clones and is missing some. The table has approximately 140,000 clones, 84% seen once. Sequencing was performed on peripheral blood. The origin of the receptors is a man aged 65-85 years with acute or convalescent COVID-19.

The chain has TRBV18 and TRBJ1-5; 7 bases are shared with TRBD1. With 8 bases clipped from V and 0 bases from J, the junction kept 4 bases outside the gene matches. The CDR3 is 14 residues long. In germline, CDR1 is KGHSH, CDR2 LQKENI. The CDR3 DNA sequence: TGTGCCAGCAGGGGGCAGGTTAGCAATCAGCCCCAGCATTTT. The encoded protein is CASRGQVSNQPQHF.

The V gene is TRBV5-1, the J gene TRBJ2-3; 9 bases are shared with TRBD2. This CDR3 contains 14 residues. Trimming at V came to 4 bases and at J to 5 bases, leaving 5 bases not matched to a gene. CDR1 is SGHRS, CDR2 YFSETQ, per germline. CDR3 protein: CASSVAGAEDTQYF. In nucleotides, the CDR3 is TGCGCCAGCAGCGTAGCGGGAGCGGAAGATACGCAGTATTTT.

This chain links TRBV5-1 with TRBJ1-5; 7 bases match TRBD1. The CDR3 loop spans 16 amino acids. CDR1 SGHRS and CDR2 YFSETQ come from the germline V gene. Unmatched junction bases numbered 5, after V lost 0 bases and J lost 2 bases. CDR3 nucleotides: TGCGCCAGCAGCTTGGGGACAGGAACCGGCAATCAGCCCCAGCATTTT. This encodes CASSLGTGTGNQPQHF.

This chain joins TRBV27 and TRBJ1-1, with D maybe TRBD1 (6 bases). Trimming stripped 5 bases from V and 1 base from J, with 8 bases between. The CDR3 consists of 13 residues. Per the germline V gene, CDR1 is MNHEY and CDR2 is SMNVEV (reference sequence). The CDR3 coding sequence is TGTGCCAGCAGTGTACAGGGGAACACTGAAGCTTTCTTT. It specifies CASSVQGNTEAFF.

The CDR3, as DNA: TGTGCCAGCAGTGATCCTTCCATAGCGGGAGAGGCTGCGACCCAGTACTTC. Its translation is CASSDPSIAGEAATQYF. The chain employs TRBV6-1 and TRBJ2-5; the match to TRBD2 covers 9 bases. V lost 3 bases and J lost 7; bases outside the gene matches: 15. This CDR3 spans 17 amino acids. Germline V lookup: CDR1 MNHNS, CDR2 SASEGT.

This clone was counted once. The V call is TRBV2, the J call TRBJ2-3, with D possibly being TRBD2 (5 bases). Trimming cost V 4 bases and J 3 bases, with 11 bases left between them. Germline V gives CDR1 SNHLY, CDR2 FYNNEI. The CDR3 sequence is 14 residues long. CDR3 nucleotide sequence: TGTGCCAGCAGTGTTGGGAGTCGGACAGATACGCAGTATTTT. Its translation is CASSVGSRTDTQYF.

This chain links TRBV6-4 with TRBJ2-3; no reliable D call. Germline V gene lookup returns CDR1 MRHNA and CDR2 SNTAGT. The CDR3 spans 13 residues. Trimming pared 0 bases from V and 4 bases from J, leaving 5 bases between. The CDR3 here is CASSDSNSDTQYF. Here the CDR3 DNA reads TGTGCCAGCAGTGACTCGAACTCAGATACGCAGTATTTT.

The chain employs TRBV19 and TRBJ1-3; TRBD1 matches at 8 bases. The germline gives CDR1 LNHDA, CDR2 SQIVND (reference sequence). This CDR3 is 15 amino acids long. V shed 8 bases, J shed 2 bases, and the junction held 8 bases outside the gene matches. The CDR3 DNA follows: TGTGCCAGTTCCGGGACAGGCTACCCTGGAAACACCATATATTTT. Its protein product is CASSGTGYPGNTIYF. Full variable domain (rest looked up from reference TRBV19 and TRBJ1-3): DGGITQSPKYLFRKEGQNVTLSCEQNLNHDAMYWYRQDPGQGLRLIYYSQIVNDFQKGDIAEGYSVSREKKESFPLTVTSAQKNPTAFYLCASSGTGYPGNTIYFGEGSWLTVV.

This rearrangement joins TRBV5-1 to TRBJ2-3; 9 bases are a match to TRBD1. The CDR3 loop spans 14 amino acids. The ends lost 3 bases at V and 3 bases at J; junction bases unmatched: 2. From germline, CDR1 is SGHRS and CDR2 YFSETQ. For the CDR3, the DNA is TGCGCCAGCAGCTCCGACAGGGGGACAGATACGCAGTATTTT. Translated: CASSSDRGTDTQYF.

The chain employs TRBV28 and TRBJ2-7; 8 bases match TRBD1. Germline CDR1 MDHEN, CDR2 SYDVKM. This CDR3 comprises 19 residues. The J segment lost 0 bases and the V segment lost 4 bases, leaving 17 bases of the junction unmatched. CDR3 in amino acids: CASSSWGIMDRASSYEQYF. In nucleotides, the CDR3 is TGTGCCAGCAGTTCCTGGGGGATTATGGACAGGGCCTCCTCCTACGAGCAGTACTTC.

The chain couples TRBV28 to TRBJ2-2; TRBD1 agrees at 7 bases. The CDR3 sequence is 15 residues long. V shed 5 bases, J shed 3 bases, and the junction held 6 bases outside the gene matches. Germline V gene lookup returns CDR1 MDHEN and CDR2 SYDVKM. CDR3: CASSNRDSHTGELFF. The CDR3 DNA sequence: TGTGCCAGCAGTAACCGGGACAGTCACACCGGGGAGCTGTTTTTT.

This clone was seen more than once but under ten times. The rearrangement links TRBV10-3 to TRBJ2-2, with D perhaps TRBD1 (6 bases). Deletions cut 6 bases from V and 2 bases from J, with 13 bases between. The CDR3 consists of 15 residues. Germline V lookup: CDR1 ENHRY, CDR2 SYGVKD. CDR3 nucleotides: TGTGCCATCAGCCCAGGGGCGCTAAACACCGGGGAGCTGTTTTTT. Amino acids: CAISPGALNTGELFF.

This chain links TRBV15 with TRBJ1-2; D may be TRBD1 (5 bases). This CDR3 contains 13 residues. Germline V lookup: CDR1 LNHNV, CDR2 YYDKDF (reference sequence). V was cut by 3 bases and J by 7 bases, with 12 bases left in between. In nucleotides, the CDR3 is TGTGCCACCAGCAGGGGCAGGGAGGGTGGCTACACCTTC. Protein: CATSRGREGGYTF.

The CDR3 is CASSRGASGGTWETQYF. CDR3 nucleotides: TGTGCCAGCAGCCGAGGCGCTAGCGGGGGGACGTGGGAGACCCAGTACTTC. This rearrangement joins TRBV5-4 to TRBJ2-5; 11 bases align to TRBD2. This CDR3 comprises 17 residues. Germline CDR1 SGHNT, CDR2 YYREEE (reference sequence). The junction had 13 bases not matched to a gene; V was cut back by 4 bases and J by 5 bases.

This clone came up a few times. The rearrangement joins TRBV5-1 to TRBJ2-1, with a tentative D call TRBD2 (5 bases). Deletions cut 0 bases from V and 6 bases from J, with 13 bases between. Germline loops: CDR1 SGHRS, CDR2 YFSETQ. The CDR3 loop spans 15 amino acids. The CDR3 sequence: CASSLGASLSNEQFF. CDR3 in DNA: TGCGCCAGCAGCTTGGGAGCTAGCCTATCCAATGAGCAGTTCTTC. Supplemented by reference TRBV5-1 and TRBJ2-1, the full variable domain reads KAGVTQTPRYLIKTRGQQVTLSCSPISGHRSVSWYQQTPGQGLQFLFEYFSETQRNKGNFPGRFSGRQFSNSRSEMNVSTLELGDSALYLCASSLGASLSNEQFFGPGTRLTVL.

Turning to this clone: Mismatch with germline at one junction end may stem from a read error. V and J are TRBV7-7 and TRBJ2-2, with D perhaps TRBD1 (6 bases). The CDR3 runs to 15 residues. Looked up from germline, CDR1 is SSHAT and CDR2 is FNYEAQ (reference sequence). The CDR3, as DNA: TGTGCTAGCAGCTTTGGCAGGGGAACCACCGGGGAGCTGTTTTTT. As protein: CASSFGRGTTGELFF. Full variable domain (remainder filled in from reference TRBV7-7 and TRBJ2-2): GAGVSQSPRYKVTKRGQDVTLRCDPISSHATLYWYQQALGQGPEFLTYFNYEAQPDKSGLPSDRFSAERPEGSISTLTIQRTEQRDSAMYRCASSFGRGTTGELFFGEGSRLTVL.

The chain recombines TRBV9 with TRBJ2-7; D is perhaps TRBD1 (6 bases). V lost 0 bases, J lost 0 bases, and 13 bases lay in between. Germline CDR1 SGDLS, CDR2 YYNGEE. CDR3 size: 16 residues. Here the CDR3 reads CASSVGQGLYSYEQYF. CDR3 DNA: TGTGCCAGCAGCGTAGGTCAGGGGTTGTACTCCTACGAGCAGTACTTC. The whole variable domain, remainder taken from reference TRBV9 and TRBJ2-7, is DSGVTQTPKHLITATGQRVTLRCSPRSGDLSVYWYQQSLDQGLQFLIQYYNGEERAKGNILERFSAQQFPDLHSELNLSSLELGDSALYFCASSVGQGLYSYEQYFGPGTRLTVT.

This chain joins TRBV28 and TRBJ2-5; 11 positions agree with TRBD1. The CDR3 is made up of 16 amino acids. Germline V gene sequence: CDR1 MDHEN, CDR2 SYDVKM. V was pared by 5 bases and J by 5 bases, with 10 bases of the junction left unmatched. The CDR3 spells CASSPLRTGGAETQYF. CDR3 bases: TGTGCCAGCAGTCCGTTAAGGACAGGGGGCGCTGAGACCCAGTACTTC.

This chain connects TRBV5-6 to TRBJ2-1; TRBD2 is a possible D gene (6 bases). The germline gives CDR1 SGHDT, CDR2 YYEEEE. The CDR3 is made up of 16 amino acids. Trimming took 3 bases from V and 6 from J, leaving 19 bases between them. The CDR3 is CASSWRATASGNEQFF. The CDR3 region has the DNA TGTGCCAGCAGCTGGAGGGCTACCGCAAGCGGCAATGAGCAGTTCTTC.

The rearrangement joins TRBV11-1 to TRBJ2-5; D perhaps matches TRBD1 (6 bases). V was shortened by 5 bases and J by 6 bases, with 13 bases between the two germline ends. This CDR3 is 13 amino acids long. Germline CDR1 SGHAT, CDR2 FQDESV (reference sequence). The CDR3 sequence is CASSGSGTKTQYF. The CDR3 nucleotides read TGTGCCAGCAGCGGATCCGGGACAAAGACCCAGTACTTC.

The chain uses TRBV19 and TRBJ1-1; TRBD1 matches at 8 bases. Germline CDR1 is LNHDA and CDR2 is SQIVND (reference sequence). V lost 5 bases to trimming and J lost 1 base; unmatched junction nucleotides: 6. This CDR3 region has 15 residues. The CDR3 region is CASSLRTGRNTEAFF. In DNA form, the CDR3 reads TGTGCCAGTAGTCTCCGGACAGGGCGGAACACTGAAGCTTTCTTT.

The CDR3 spells CAWRMGQPETQYF. As DNA, the CDR3 is TGTGCCTGGAGGATGGGCCAGCCAGAGACCCAGTACTTC. This chain connects TRBV30 to TRBJ2-5, with no clear D. This CDR3 comprises 13 residues. Germline V gene lookup returns CDR1 GTSNPN and CDR2 SVGIG (reference sequence). V lost 3 bases and J lost 4, with 12 bases in between. Variable domain in full (rest from reference TRBV30 and TRBJ2-5): SQTIHQWPATLVQPVGSPLSLECTVEGTSNPNLYWYRQAAGRGLQLLFYSVGIGQISSEVPQNLSASRPQDRQFILSSKKLLLSDSGFYLCAWRMGQPETQYFGPGTRLLVL.

This chain links TRBV6-1 with TRBJ1-3; the D is unclear. Trimming took off 3 bases at V and 0 bases at J, with 9 bases between the two ends. Germline assignment: CDR1 MNHNS and CDR2 SASEGT. The CDR3 runs 15 residues. The CDR3 DNA is TGTGCCAGCAGTGATGGGCAATTCTCTGGAAACACCATATATTTT. Amino acid sequence: CASSDGQFSGNTIYF.

The genes are TRBV12-3 or TRBV12-4 and TRBJ1-1; D remains unclear. V dropped 3 bases and J dropped 4 bases, with 9 bases sitting between them. The CDR3 is 13 residues long. In DNA, the CDR3 is TGTGCCAGCAGTTTTGTTGAGGGCACTGAAGCTTTCTTT. Its protein product is CASSFVEGTEAFF.

J is TRBJ2-1 and V is TRBV11-2, with TRBD2 matching over 9 bases. V dropped 5 bases and J dropped 6; count of bases not matched to a gene: 17. The CDR3 sequence is 18 residues long. Germline V gene lookup returns CDR1 SGHAT and CDR2 FQNNGV. CDR3 region: CASSPNVGASGIPNEQFF. In DNA, the CDR3 is TGTGCCAGCAGCCCGAATGTCGGGGCTAGCGGGATCCCCAATGAGCAGTTCTTC.

This chain joins TRBV7-2 and TRBJ2-7; TRBD1 matches at 7 bases. There are 15 residues in the CDR3. J lost 0 bases, V lost 1 base, and 3 bases had no gene match. Germline loops: CDR1 SGHTA, CDR2 FQGNSA. The CDR3 sequence: CASSLGQGISYEQYF. DNA of the CDR3: TGTGCCAGCAGCTTAGGACAGGGAATCTCCTACGAGCAGTACTTC.